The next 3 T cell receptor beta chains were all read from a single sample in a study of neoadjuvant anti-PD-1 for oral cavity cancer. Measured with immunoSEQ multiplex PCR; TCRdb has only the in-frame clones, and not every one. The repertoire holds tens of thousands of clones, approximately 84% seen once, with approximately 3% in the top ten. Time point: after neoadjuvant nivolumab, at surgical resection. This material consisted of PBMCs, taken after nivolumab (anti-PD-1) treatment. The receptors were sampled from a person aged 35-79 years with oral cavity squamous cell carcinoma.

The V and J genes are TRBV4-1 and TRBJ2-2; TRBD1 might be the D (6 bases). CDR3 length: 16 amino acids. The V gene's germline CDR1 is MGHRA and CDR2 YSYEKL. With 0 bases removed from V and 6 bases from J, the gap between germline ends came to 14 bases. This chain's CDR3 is CASSQDAQGYAGELFF. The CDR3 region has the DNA TGCGCCAGCAGCCAAGATGCCCAGGGGTACGCCGGGGAGCTGTTTTTT.

CDR3 coding DNA: TGTGCCAGCAACATCGAGACAGGGGGCACTGAAGCTTTCTTT. Translated: CASNIETGGTEAFF. This chain connects TRBV6-6 to TRBJ1-1; 9 nucleotides line up with TRBD1. V trimming: 7 bases; J trimming: 4 bases; junction bases outside the gene matches: 7. The V gene's germline CDR1 is MNHNY and CDR2 SVGAGI (reference sequence). The CDR3 loop spans 14 amino acids.

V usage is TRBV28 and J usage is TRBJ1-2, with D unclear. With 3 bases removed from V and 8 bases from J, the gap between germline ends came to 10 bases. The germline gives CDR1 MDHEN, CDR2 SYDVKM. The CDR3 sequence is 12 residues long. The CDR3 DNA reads TGTGCCAGCAGTTTGGGCCCAGTGGGCTACACCTTC. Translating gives CASSLGPVGYTF.